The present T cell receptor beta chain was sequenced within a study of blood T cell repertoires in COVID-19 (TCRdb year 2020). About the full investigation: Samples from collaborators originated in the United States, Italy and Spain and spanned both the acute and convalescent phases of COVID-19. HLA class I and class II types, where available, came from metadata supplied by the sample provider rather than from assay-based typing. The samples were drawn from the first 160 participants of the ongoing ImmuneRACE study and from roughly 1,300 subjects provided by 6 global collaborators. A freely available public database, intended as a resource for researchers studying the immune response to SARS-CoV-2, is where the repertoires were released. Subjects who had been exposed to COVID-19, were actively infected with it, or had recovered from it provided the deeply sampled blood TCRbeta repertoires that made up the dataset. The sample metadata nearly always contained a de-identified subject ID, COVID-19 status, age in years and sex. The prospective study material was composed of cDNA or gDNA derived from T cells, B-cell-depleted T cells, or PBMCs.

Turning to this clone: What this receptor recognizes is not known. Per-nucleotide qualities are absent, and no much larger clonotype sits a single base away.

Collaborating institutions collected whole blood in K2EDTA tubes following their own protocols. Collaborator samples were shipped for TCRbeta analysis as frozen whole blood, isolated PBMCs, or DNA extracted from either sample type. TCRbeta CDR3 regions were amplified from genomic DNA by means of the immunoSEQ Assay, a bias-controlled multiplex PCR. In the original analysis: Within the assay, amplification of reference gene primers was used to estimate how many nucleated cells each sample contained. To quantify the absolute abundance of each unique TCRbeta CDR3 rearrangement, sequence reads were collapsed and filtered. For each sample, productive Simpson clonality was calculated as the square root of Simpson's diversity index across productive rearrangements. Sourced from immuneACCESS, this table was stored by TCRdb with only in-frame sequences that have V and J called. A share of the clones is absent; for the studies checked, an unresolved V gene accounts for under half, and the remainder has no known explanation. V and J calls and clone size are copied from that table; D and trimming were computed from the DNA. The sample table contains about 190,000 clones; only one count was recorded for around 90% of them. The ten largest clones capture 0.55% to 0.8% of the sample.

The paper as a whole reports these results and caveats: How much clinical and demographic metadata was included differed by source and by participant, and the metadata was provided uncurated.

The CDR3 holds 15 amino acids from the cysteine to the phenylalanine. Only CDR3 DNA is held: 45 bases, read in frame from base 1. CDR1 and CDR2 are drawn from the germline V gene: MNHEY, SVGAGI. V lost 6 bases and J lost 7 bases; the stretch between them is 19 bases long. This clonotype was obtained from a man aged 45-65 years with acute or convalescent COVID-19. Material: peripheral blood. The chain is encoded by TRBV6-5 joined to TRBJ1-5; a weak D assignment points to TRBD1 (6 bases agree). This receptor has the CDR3 CASSRMGYREQPQHF. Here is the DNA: TGTGCCAGCAGCCGCATGGGGTACAGGGAACAGCCCCAGCATTTT.